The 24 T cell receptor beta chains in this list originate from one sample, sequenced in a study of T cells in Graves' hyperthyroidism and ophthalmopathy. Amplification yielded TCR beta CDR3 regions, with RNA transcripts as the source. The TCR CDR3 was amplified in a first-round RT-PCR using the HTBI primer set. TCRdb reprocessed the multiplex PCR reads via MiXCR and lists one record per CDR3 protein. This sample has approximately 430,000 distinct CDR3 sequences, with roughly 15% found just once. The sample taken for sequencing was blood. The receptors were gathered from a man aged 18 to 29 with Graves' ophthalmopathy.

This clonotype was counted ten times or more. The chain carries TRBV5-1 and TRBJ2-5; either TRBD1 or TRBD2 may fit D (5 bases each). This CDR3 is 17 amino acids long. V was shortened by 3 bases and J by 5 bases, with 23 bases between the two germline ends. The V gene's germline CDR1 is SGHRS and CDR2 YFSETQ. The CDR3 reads CASSSPRQTTKRETQYF. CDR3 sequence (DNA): TGCGCCAGCAGCTCTCCCCGACAGACTACCAAGAGGGAGACCCAGTACTTC.

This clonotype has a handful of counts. The CDR3 loop is CASSLPPAGTQETQYF. The DNA of the CDR3 is TGTGCCAGCAGCTTACCCCCGGCAGGGACACAAGAGACCCAGTACTTC. V is TRBV7-2 and J is TRBJ2-5; tentative D call: TRBD1 (6 bases). The germline V and J ends were trimmed by 2 bases and 2 bases, with 15 bases remaining between them. CDR1 is SGHTA, CDR2 FQGNSA, per germline. The CDR3 has 16 residues.

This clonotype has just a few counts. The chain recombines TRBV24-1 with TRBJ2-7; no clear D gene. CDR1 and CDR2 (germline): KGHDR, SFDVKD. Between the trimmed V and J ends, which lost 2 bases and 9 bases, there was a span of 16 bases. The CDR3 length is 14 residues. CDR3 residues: CATSDYSEPTRQYF. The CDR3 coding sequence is TGTGCCACCAGTGATTATAGTGAACCTACGAGGCAGTACTTC.

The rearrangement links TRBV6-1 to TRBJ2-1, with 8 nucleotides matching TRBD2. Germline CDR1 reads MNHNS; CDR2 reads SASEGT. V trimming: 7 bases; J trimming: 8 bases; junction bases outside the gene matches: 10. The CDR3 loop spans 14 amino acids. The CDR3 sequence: CASTNGRASDEQFF. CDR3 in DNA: TGTGCCAGCACCAACGGGAGGGCCTCGGATGAGCAGTTCTTC.

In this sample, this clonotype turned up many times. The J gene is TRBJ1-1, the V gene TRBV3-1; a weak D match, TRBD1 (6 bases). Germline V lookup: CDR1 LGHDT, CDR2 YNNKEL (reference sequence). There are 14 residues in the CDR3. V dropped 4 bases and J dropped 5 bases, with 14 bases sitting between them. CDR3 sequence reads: CASSPRGALTEAFF. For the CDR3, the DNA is TGTGCCAGCAGCCCAAGGGGGGCTCTTACTGAAGCTTTCTTT.

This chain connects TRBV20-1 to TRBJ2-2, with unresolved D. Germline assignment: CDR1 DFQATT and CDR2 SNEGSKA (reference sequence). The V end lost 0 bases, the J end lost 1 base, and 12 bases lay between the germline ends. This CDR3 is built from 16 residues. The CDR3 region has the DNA TGCAGTGCTAGAGATTGGGGAAAACGGAACACCGGGGAGCTGTTTTTT. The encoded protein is CSARDWGKRNTGELFF.

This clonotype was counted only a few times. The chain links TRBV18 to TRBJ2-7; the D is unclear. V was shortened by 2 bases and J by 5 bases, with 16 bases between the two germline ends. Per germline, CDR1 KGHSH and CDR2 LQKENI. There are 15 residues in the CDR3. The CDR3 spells CASSPFLNQDHEQYF. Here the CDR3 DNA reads TGTGCCAGCTCACCATTTCTAAATCAGGACCACGAGCAGTACTTC.

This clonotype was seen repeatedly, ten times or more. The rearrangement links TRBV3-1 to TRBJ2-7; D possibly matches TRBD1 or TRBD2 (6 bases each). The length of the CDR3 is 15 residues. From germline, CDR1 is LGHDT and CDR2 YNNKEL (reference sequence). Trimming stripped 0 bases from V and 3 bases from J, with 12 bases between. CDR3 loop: CASSQEGGANYEQYF. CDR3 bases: TGTGCCAGCAGCCAAGAGGGGGGCGCAAACTACGAGCAGTACTTC.

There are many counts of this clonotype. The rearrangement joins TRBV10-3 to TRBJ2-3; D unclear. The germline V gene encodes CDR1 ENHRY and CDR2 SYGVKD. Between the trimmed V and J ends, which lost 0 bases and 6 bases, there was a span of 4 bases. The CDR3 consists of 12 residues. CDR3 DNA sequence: TGTGCCATCAGTGAGTCATGGGATACGCAGTATTTT. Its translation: CAISESWDTQYF.

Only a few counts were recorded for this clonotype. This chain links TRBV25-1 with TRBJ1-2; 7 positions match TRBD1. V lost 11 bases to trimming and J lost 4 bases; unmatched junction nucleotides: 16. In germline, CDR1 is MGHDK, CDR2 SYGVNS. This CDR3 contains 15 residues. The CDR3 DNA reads TGTGCCGGCAAAGACAGGGCCCGGGTTAGCTATGGCTACACCTTC. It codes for CAGKDRARVSYGYTF.

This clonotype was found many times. The CDR3 sequence is CASGQVRPDTQYF. As DNA, the CDR3 is TGTGCCAGCGGTCAGGTCCGGCCAGATACGCAGTATTTT. The chain employs TRBV27 and TRBJ2-3, with no clear D. The V gene lost 8 bases and the J gene lost 4 bases, with 13 bases spanning the gap. The CDR3 totals 13 residues. CDR1 is MNHEY and CDR2 is SMNVEV in the germline V gene (reference sequence).

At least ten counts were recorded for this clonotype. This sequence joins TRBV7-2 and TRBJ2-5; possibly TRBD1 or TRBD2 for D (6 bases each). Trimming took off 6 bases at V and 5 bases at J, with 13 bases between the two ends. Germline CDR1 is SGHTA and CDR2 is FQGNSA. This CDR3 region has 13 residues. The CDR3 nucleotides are TGTGCCAGCAGAATGGGGGGCAAGGAGACCCAGTACTTC. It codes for CASRMGGKETQYF. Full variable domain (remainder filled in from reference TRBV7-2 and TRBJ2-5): GAGVSQSPSNKVTEKGKDVELRCDPISGHTALYWYRQSLGQGLEFLIYFQGNSAPDKSGLPSDRFSAERTGGSVSTLTIQRTQQEDSAVYLCASRMGGKETQYFGPGTRLLVL.

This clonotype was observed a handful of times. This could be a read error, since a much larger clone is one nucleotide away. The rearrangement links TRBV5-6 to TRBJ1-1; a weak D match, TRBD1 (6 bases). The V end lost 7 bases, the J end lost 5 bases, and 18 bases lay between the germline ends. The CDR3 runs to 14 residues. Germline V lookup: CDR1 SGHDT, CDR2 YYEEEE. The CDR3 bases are TGTGCCAGCGGCCAACAGGGAGCGTGGACTGAAGCTTTCTTT. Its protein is CASGQQGAWTEAFF.

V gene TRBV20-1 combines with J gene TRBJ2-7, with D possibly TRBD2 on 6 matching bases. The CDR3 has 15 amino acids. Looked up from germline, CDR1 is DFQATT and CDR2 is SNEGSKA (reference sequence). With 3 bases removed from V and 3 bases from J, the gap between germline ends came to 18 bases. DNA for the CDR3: TGCAGTGCTAGTGGTGGCGAACGGGAGATCTACGAGCAGTACTTC. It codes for CSASGGEREIYEQYF.

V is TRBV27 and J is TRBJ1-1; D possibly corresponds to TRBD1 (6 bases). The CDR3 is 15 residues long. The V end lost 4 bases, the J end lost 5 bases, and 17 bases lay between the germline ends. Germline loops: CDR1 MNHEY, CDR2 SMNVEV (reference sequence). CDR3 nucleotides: TGTGCCAGCAGTTCCACCTCGCCAGGGGTAACTGAAGCTTTCTTT. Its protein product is CASSSTSPGVTEAFF.

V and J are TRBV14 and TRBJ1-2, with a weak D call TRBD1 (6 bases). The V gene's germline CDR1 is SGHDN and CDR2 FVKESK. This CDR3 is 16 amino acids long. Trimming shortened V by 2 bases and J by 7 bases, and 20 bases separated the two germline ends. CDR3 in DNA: TGTGCCAGCAGCCAATTCCGGACAGCCCTGTCTGGTGGCTACACCTTC. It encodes CASSQFRTALSGGYTF.

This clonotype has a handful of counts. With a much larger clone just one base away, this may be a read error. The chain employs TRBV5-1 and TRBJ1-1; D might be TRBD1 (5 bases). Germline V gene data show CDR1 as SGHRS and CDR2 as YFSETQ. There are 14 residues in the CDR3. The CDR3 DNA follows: TGCGCCAACAGCTTGGGGACGTTGAACACTGAAGCTTTCTTT. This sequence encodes CANSLGTLNTEAFF.

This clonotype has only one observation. The CDR3 DNA is TGTGCCAGCAGCTTAGACGCAATCCCGACCTACGAGCAGTACTTC. Translating gives CASSLDAIPTYEQYF. This chain connects TRBV11-2 to TRBJ2-7, with D hard to call. The germline V gene encodes CDR1 SGHAT and CDR2 FQNNGV. The CDR3 is 15 amino acids. V lost 0 bases and J 2 bases, leaving 11 bases between the germline ends.

The CDR3 DNA is TGTGCCAGCAGCGCTAAGGGCAGCTCCTACGAGCAGTACTTC. Translated: CASSAKGSSYEQYF. The V and J genes are TRBV9 and TRBJ2-7; D not resolved. The germline gives CDR1 SGDLS, CDR2 YYNGEE. This CDR3 spans 14 amino acids. The ends were cut back, 3 bases at V and 0 bases at J, with 10 bases in the middle.

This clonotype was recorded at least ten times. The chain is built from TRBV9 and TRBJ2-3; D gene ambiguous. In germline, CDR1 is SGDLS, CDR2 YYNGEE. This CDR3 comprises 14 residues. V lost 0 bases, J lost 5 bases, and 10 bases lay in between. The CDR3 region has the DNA TGTGCCAGCAGCGTAGATGGGATTGGAGATACGCAGTATTTT. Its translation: CASSVDGIGDTQYF.

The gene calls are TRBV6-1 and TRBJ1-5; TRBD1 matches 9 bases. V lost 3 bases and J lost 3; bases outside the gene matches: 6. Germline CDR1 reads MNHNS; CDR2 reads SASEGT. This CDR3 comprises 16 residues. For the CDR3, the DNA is TGTGCCAGCAGTGACAACGGGACAGGGCTCAATCAGCCCCAGCATTTT. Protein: CASSDNGTGLNQPQHF.

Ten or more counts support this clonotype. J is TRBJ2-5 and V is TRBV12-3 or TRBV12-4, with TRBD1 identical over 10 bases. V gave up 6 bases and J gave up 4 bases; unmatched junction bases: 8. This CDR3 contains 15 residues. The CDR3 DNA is TGTGCCAGCAGCCCCGGACAGGGGGTGGGAGAGACCCAGTACTTC. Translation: CASSPGQGVGETQYF.

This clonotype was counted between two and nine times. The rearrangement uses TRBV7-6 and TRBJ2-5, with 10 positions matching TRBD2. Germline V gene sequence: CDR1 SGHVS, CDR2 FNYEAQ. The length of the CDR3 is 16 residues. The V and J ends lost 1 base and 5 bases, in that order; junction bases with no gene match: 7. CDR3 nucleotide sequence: TGTGCCAGCAGCTTAGGCCTCGGGACTAGCGCGGAGACCCAGTACTTC. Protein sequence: CASSLGLGTSAETQYF.

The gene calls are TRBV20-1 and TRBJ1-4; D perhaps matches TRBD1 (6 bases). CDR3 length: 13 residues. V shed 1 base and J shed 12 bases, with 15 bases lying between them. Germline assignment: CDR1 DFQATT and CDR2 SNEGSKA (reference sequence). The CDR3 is CSARVVQGGQLFF. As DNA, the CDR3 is TGCAGTGCTAGAGTTGTACAGGGTGGACAACTGTTTTTT.